Listed below are T cell receptor beta chains from one sample, sequenced in a study of blood T cell repertoires in COVID-19. Using immunoSEQ multiplex PCR, the repertoire was profiled, and TCRdb retains in-frame clones only, with some absent. The sample shows 70,000 or so clones, roughly 71% of them seen only once. Sample: peripheral blood. All receptors come from a man between 60 and 75 years old with COVID-19, enrolled during active disease. Both conserved end residues are part of each CDR3. Fields, in order: CDR3 length, J gene, V gene, CDR3 protein.

CDR3 length: 15; J gene: TRBJ2-1; V gene: TRBV27; CDR3 protein: CASRVGQGRWNEQFF
CDR3 length: 13; J gene: TRBJ2-5; V gene: TRBV28; CDR3 protein: CASSFLAVQTQYF
CDR3 length: 15; J gene: TRBJ1-4; V gene: TRBV9; CDR3 protein: CASSVDRGRKEKLFF
CDR3 length: 15; J gene: TRBJ2-2; V gene: TRBV5-1; CDR3 protein: CASSTGLAGAGELFF
CDR3 length: 18; J gene: TRBJ2-2; V gene: TRBV12-5; CDR3 protein: CASGPPQWGLTGTGELFF
CDR3 length: 17; J gene: TRBJ2-3; V gene: TRBV5-1; CDR3 protein: CASSLAEDGYSTDTQYF
CDR3 length: 15; J gene: TRBJ2-5; V gene: TRBV11-1; CDR3 protein: CASSIGEVGRETQYF
CDR3 length: 14; J gene: TRBJ2-3; V gene: TRBV2; CDR3 protein: CASSDSPAQDTQYF
CDR3 length: 12; J gene: TRBJ1-1; V gene: TRBV19; CDR3 protein: CASSDLETEAFF
CDR3 length: 11; J gene: TRBJ2-2; V gene: TRBV4-1; CDR3 protein: CASSPGGELFF
CDR3 length: 14; J gene: TRBJ2-7; V gene: TRBV5-1; CDR3 protein: CASSLGLDLYEQYF
CDR3 length: 13; J gene: TRBJ1-2; V gene: TRBV28; CDR3 protein: CASSLEGARGYTF
CDR3 length: 15; J gene: TRBJ2-5; V gene: TRBV7-7; CDR3 protein: CASSLGTAVGETQYF
CDR3 length: 15; J gene: TRBJ1-1; V gene: TRBV3-1/TRBV3-2; CDR3 protein: CASSQVGRANTEAFF
CDR3 length: 16; J gene: TRBJ1-3; V gene: TRBV19; CDR3 protein: CASSIPGTGERNTIYF
CDR3 length: 14; J gene: TRBJ2-4; V gene: TRBV11-2; CDR3 protein: CASSFYRGQNIQYF
CDR3 length: 17; J gene: TRBJ1-4; V gene: TRBV7-9; CDR3 protein: CASSLGGQGATNEKLFF
CDR3 length: 14; J gene: TRBJ1-1; V gene: TRBV6-1; CDR3 protein: CASSDWQGSTEAFF
CDR3 length: 15; J gene: TRBJ2-1; V gene: TRBV30; CDR3 protein: CAWSIQRGGRNEQFF
CDR3 length: 15; J gene: TRBJ2-5; V gene: TRBV5-4; CDR3 protein: CASSHMGQGAETQYF
CDR3 length: 15; J gene: TRBJ2-3; V gene: TRBV5-6; CDR3 protein: CASSALAAGTDTQYF
CDR3 length: 14; J gene: TRBJ2-6; V gene: TRBV3-1/TRBV3-2; CDR3 protein: CASSQALGANVLTF
CDR3 length: 14; J gene: TRBJ1-5; V gene: TRBV28; CDR3 protein: CASSLLQVRQPQHF
CDR3 length: 14; J gene: TRBJ1-2; V gene: TRBV4-2; CDR3 protein: CASSQDISGSGYTF
CDR3 length: 16; J gene: TRBJ2-7; V gene: TRBV7-6; CDR3 protein: CASSLGRGVDSYEQYF
CDR3 length: 13; J gene: TRBJ2-5; V gene: TRBV29-1; CDR3 protein: CSEWTGGGETQYF
CDR3 length: 13; J gene: TRBJ1-5; V gene: TRBV6-6; CDR3 protein: CASSSGLKQPQHF
CDR3 length: 13; J gene: TRBJ2-7; V gene: TRBV11-2; CDR3 protein: CASSSSPGNEQYF
CDR3 length: 13; J gene: TRBJ2-3; V gene: TRBV15; CDR3 protein: CATSRGVTDTQYF
CDR3 length: 14; J gene: TRBJ1-1; V gene: TRBV6-5; CDR3 protein: CASRSTQGATEAFF
CDR3 length: 15; J gene: TRBJ1-4; V gene: TRBV11-2; CDR3 protein: CASSLISNRNEKLFF
CDR3 length: 13; J gene: TRBJ1-5; V gene: TRBV24-1; CDR3 protein: CATSGGGNQPQHF
CDR3 length: 15; J gene: TRBJ1-2; V gene: TRBV10-3; CDR3 protein: CAIKGDSGGLLSYTF
CDR3 length: 16; J gene: TRBJ2-7; V gene: TRBV4-2; CDR3 protein: CASSQTPGLAGYEQYF
CDR3 length: 15; J gene: TRBJ1-5; V gene: TRBV7-9; CDR3 protein: CASSLNAGLNQPQHF
CDR3 length: 13; J gene: TRBJ2-5; V gene: TRBV4-1; CDR3 protein: CASSRTGDETQYF
CDR3 length: 11; J gene: TRBJ2-7; V gene: TRBV30; CDR3 protein: CAWSVNSEQYF
CDR3 length: 13; J gene: TRBJ2-7; V gene: TRBV7-9; CDR3 protein: CASSLGGTYEQYF
CDR3 length: 16; J gene: TRBJ1-1; V gene: TRBV11-3; CDR3 protein: CASSLDSWTGVTEAFF
CDR3 length: 14; J gene: TRBJ2-7; V gene: TRBV5-4; CDR3 protein: CASSLAGQPYEQYF